This T cell receptor (beta chain) was profiled in a study of shared clonotypes between healthy human individuals. Broader study findings: In the sorted subsets, rarefaction showed sequencing was incomplete despite large depth.

Germline V gives CDR1 SGHRS, CDR2 YFSETQ. Trimming at V came to 3 bases and at J to 5 bases, leaving 7 bases not matched to a gene. The CDR3 runs to 16 residues. TCRdb keeps only in-frame clones here, not all; method: immunoSEQ multiplex PCR. The profile covers under 1,100,000 clones, with 70% to 80% appearing a single time and roughly 1.5% taken by the ten largest. A word on this clone: The antigen is unknown.

The chain uses TRBV5-1 and TRBJ2-3; TRBD2 agrees at 12 bases. Sequencing input: memory CD4+ T cells sorted from blood. Subset in this sample: CD45RA-negative fraction. The source of this sequence is a man between 18 and 29 years old in good health. In nucleotides, the CDR3 is TGCGCCAGCAGCTCGGCTAGCGGGAGGGCCGAAGATACGCAGTATTTT. It is translated as CASSSASGRAEDTQYF.